Listed below are T cell receptor beta chains from one sample, sequenced in a study of blood T cell repertoires in COVID-19. Clones were read by immunoSEQ multiplex PCR, and TCRdb kept only the in-frame ones, dropping some. Of just over 300,000 clones listed, nearly 90% are singletons. Sequenced input: PBMCs or T cells enriched from blood (not recorded which). The source of these receptors is a woman aged 18-29 years with acute COVID-19. CDR3s include the opening cysteine and the closing phenylalanine or tryptophan. D genes are given only for firm matches. Clone sizes are given selectively: once, few, many, or a class where the clone is expanded.

size	V	J	D	length	CDR3	DNA
.	TRBV19	TRBJ1-2	.	12	CASSYRSQGYTF	TGTGCCAGTAGTTACAGGTCCCAAGGCTACACCTTC
.	TRBV11-3	TRBJ1-1	TRBD1	14	CASTNRGRNTEAFF	TGTGCCAGCACCAACAGGGGCCGGAACACTGAAGCTTTCTTT
.	TRBV5-1	TRBJ1-1	TRBD1	14	CASSTTGLNTEAFF	TGCGCCAGCAGCACGACAGGGCTGAACACTGAAGCTTTCTTT
.	TRBV29-1	TRBJ1-5	TRBD1	10	CSAWDRFEIF	TGCAGCGCCTGGGACAGGTTCGAGATATTT
.	TRBV10-3	TRBJ2-7	TRBD2	17	CAISEHPLSGRANEQYF	TGTGCCATCAGTGAGCACCCGCTGAGCGGGAGGGCCAACGAGCAGTACTTC
.	TRBV12-3/TRBV12-4	TRBJ1-5	.	13	CASRVAGNQPQHF	TGTGCCAGCAGGGTGGCAGGCAATCAGCCCCAGCATTTT
.	TRBV5-8	TRBJ1-2	TRBD1	15	CASSLLDRGNYGYTF	TGTGCCAGCAGCCTACTGGACAGGGGGAACTATGGCTACACCTTC
.	TRBV2	TRBJ2-3	.	15	CASKRGSTNPDTQYF	TGTGCCAGCAAACGGGGTTCGACCAACCCAGATACGCAGTATTTT
.	TRBV5-4	TRBJ2-7	TRBD1	14	CASSPDRVDYEQYF	TGTGCCAGCAGCCCGGACAGGGTAGACTACGAGCAGTACTTC
.	TRBV11-2	TRBJ2-1	TRBD2	17	CASSLDRASGSNNEQFF	TGTGCCAGCAGCTTAGATAGGGCTAGCGGGAGTAATAATGAGCAGTTCTTC
once	TRBV2	TRBJ2-1	TRBD1	13	CASRRTGLNEQFF	TGTGCCAGCCGACGGACAGGGTTGAATGAGCAGTTCTTC
.	TRBV24-1	TRBJ2-1	.	13	CATSEDRRNEQFF	TGTGCCACCAGTGAAGACAGGCGGAATGAGCAGTTCTTC
.	TRBV13	TRBJ1-4	TRBD1	15	CASSIGQGVQEKLFF	TGTGCCAGCAGCATCGGACAGGGCGTTCAGGAAAAACTGTTTTTT
.	TRBV10-3	TRBJ1-2	TRBD1	16	CATETGEGTADYGYTF	TGTGCCACGGAGACGGGGGAAGGGACAGCAGACTATGGCTACACCTTC
once	TRBV24-1	TRBJ2-5	.	12	CATSAGQETQYF	TGTGCCACCAGTGCGGGCCAAGAGACCCAGTACTTC
.	TRBV3-1/TRBV3-2	TRBJ1-4	.	17	CASSQDRKWGTNEKLFF	TGTGCCAGCAGCCAAGACCGCAAGTGGGGCACTAATGAAAAACTGTTTTTT
.	TRBV27	TRBJ2-3	.	15	CASSLHTPGSRTQYF	TGTGCCAGCAGTTTACACACCCCGGGGAGCAGAACGCAGTATTTT
once	TRBV7-2	TRBJ2-4	.	19	CASSLEASDLSVAKNIQYF	TGTGCCAGCAGCTTAGAGGCTAGCGATTTATCTGTGGCCAAAAACATTCAGTACTTC
.	TRBV2	TRBJ1-3	.	15	CASSVPGDSGNTIYF	TGTGCCAGCAGTGTCCCCGGAGACTCTGGAAACACCATATATTTT
once	TRBV3-1/TRBV3-2	TRBJ2-1	.	15	CASSQLASAYNEQFF	TGTGCCAGCAGCCAACTCGCTAGCGCGTACAATGAGCAGTTCTTC
.	TRBV3-1/TRBV3-2	TRBJ2-4	.	17	CASSPLGGGIAKNIQYF	TGTGCCAGCAGCCCCTTGGGAGGCGGAATAGCCAAAAACATTCAGTACTTC
.	TRBV5-1	TRBJ2-1	TRBD2	14	CASFGTSGYNEQFF	TGCGCCAGCTTCGGGACTAGCGGTTACAATGAGCAGTTCTTC
.	TRBV7-9	TRBJ1-3	.	17	CASSDGSGRANGNTIYF	TGTGCCAGCAGCGACGGCTCGGGCAGGGCGAACGGAAACACCATATATTTT
.	TRBV5-1	TRBJ2-7	.	15	CASSLGLTLSHEQYF	TGCGCCAGCAGCTTGGGCCTCACCCTTAGCCACGAGCAGTACTTC
.	TRBV19	TRBJ1-2	TRBD1	13	CASSIQTGNGYTF	TGTGCCAGTAGTATCCAGACAGGGAATGGCTACACCTTC